The sequence of this T cell receptor (beta chain) was determined in a study of PD-1 blockade in classical Hodgkin lymphoma. Study-wide results and caveats: Healthy donors reportedly exceeded newly diagnosed patients in baseline TCR diversity. Those achieving complete response showed baseline diversity like newly diagnosed patients. After ASCT, patients who started nivolumab under 1 year later were excluded.

On this clone: Its antigen is unidentified.

Germline-derived CDR1 and CDR2 are SEHNR and FQNEAQ (reference sequence). This CDR3 region has 14 residues. V dropped 0 bases and J dropped 4 bases, with 6 bases sitting between them. Measured with immunoSEQ multiplex PCR; TCRdb has only the in-frame clones, and not every one. This sample carries nearly 20,000 clones, approximately 82% of them seen once, and the ten largest clones take approximately 2.7%. Time point indicated: cycle 4 day 1 (C4D1), after 6 weeks of nivolumab. Relapses following autologous stem cell transplantation were seen in all patients, with brentuximab vedotin exposure varying. Magnetic negative selection purified CD4+ T cells from thawed PBMCs.

The sequenced sample was CD4+ T cells from blood, obtained before the fourth cycle of nivolumab. This TCR came from a human donor with classical Hodgkin lymphoma. The V gene is TRBV7-9, the J gene TRBJ2-2, with a possible D match to TRBD2 (6 bases). CDR3 loop: CASSLAGGTGELFF. CDR3 nucleotides: TGTGCCAGCAGCTTAGCGGGGGGCACCGGGGAGCTGTTTTTT. Filled out from reference TRBV7-9 and TRBJ2-2, the complete variable domain reads DTGVSQNPRHKITKRGQNVTFRCDPISEHNRLYWYRQTLGQGPEFLTYFQNEAQLEKSRLLSDRFSAERPKGSFSTLEIQRTEQGDSAMYLCASSLAGGTGELFFGEGSRLTVL.